Below, 26 T cell receptor beta chains from the same sample are listed, as sequenced in a study of blood T cell repertoires in COVID-19. TCRdb's copy holds only in-frame clones and misses some; the assay was immunoSEQ multiplex PCR. The table has about 48,000 clones, around 80% seen once. Sample: peripheral blood. The receptors here all came from a man between 65 and 79 years old with acute or convalescent COVID-19.

This clone was detected only once. The gene calls are TRBV7-9 and TRBJ2-1; 9 nucleotides match TRBD1. CDR3 length: 11 amino acids. J was trimmed by 15 bases and V by 3 bases; bases with no gene match: 3. Germline assignment: CDR1 SEHNR and CDR2 FQNEAQ (reference sequence). The CDR3 sequence is CASSFRDRVFF. In DNA, the CDR3 is TGTGCCAGCAGCTTCCGGGACAGGGTGTTCTTC.

The DNA for the CDR3 is TGTGCCAGCAGCTTAGGGTCGACTCGAGACTACAATGAGCAGTTCTTC. Protein: CASSLGSTRDYNEQFF. This chain joins TRBV7-2 and TRBJ2-1, with D unresolved. The CDR3 has 16 residues. The germline V gene encodes CDR1 SGHTA and CDR2 FQGNSA. Between the trimmed V and J ends, which lost 1 base and 3 bases, there was a span of 13 bases.

This clone is a singleton in its sample. Written as DNA, the CDR3 is TGTGCCAGCTCAGACCGGACAGGCGGAGAGACCCAGTACTTC. It translates to CASSDRTGGETQYF. V is TRBV2 and J is TRBJ2-5, with 7 positions matching TRBD1. This CDR3 comprises 14 residues. V trimming: 8 bases; J trimming: 4 bases; junction bases outside the gene matches: 10. Germline assignment: CDR1 SNHLY and CDR2 FYNNEI. Using reference TRBV2 and TRBJ2-5 for the parts outside the CDR3, the full variable domain is EPEVTQTPSHQVTQMGQEVILRCVPISNHLYFYWYRQILGQKVEFLVSFYNNEISEKSEIFDDQFSVERPDGSNFTLKIRSTKLEDSAMYFCASSDRTGGETQYFGPGTRLLVL.

Only a few counts were recorded for this clone. The J gene is TRBJ2-1, the V gene TRBV6-4; the match to TRBD1 covers 10 bases. Germline lookup yields CDR1 MRHNA and CDR2 SNTAGT. This CDR3 contains 15 residues. With V trimmed by 0 bases and J by 7 bases, 3 bases remained unmatched. The CDR3 DNA is TGTGCCAGCAGTGACTCCCCGGGACAGGGGAATGAGCAGTTCTTC. Its protein is CASSDSPGQGNEQFF.

V is TRBV6-2 or TRBV6-3 and J is TRBJ1-1; D is possibly TRBD1 (5 bases). This CDR3 comprises 14 residues. The V end was cut by 4 bases, the J end by 6 bases, with 15 bases between. CDR1 is MNHEY, CDR2 SVGEGT, per germline. In DNA form, the CDR3 reads TGTGCCAGCAGTTTCGCTGACCCGGGGGCTGAAGCTTTCTTT. Protein: CASSFADPGAEAFF.

This clone was picked up one time. V usage is TRBV6-5 and J usage is TRBJ1-5; 10 positions match TRBD1. The CDR3 has 15 residues. J gave up 7 bases and V 4 bases, and 7 bases lay outside the gene matches. Germline assignment: CDR1 MNHEY and CDR2 SVGAGI. The CDR3 region has the DNA TGTGCCAGCAGTTTCGACAGGGGGCCCGGGCAGCCCCAGCATTTT. Translating it yields CASSFDRGPGQPQHF.

The chain carries TRBV7-9 and TRBJ2-2, with D perhaps TRBD2 (6 bases). The CDR3 is 17 amino acids. Germline V gives CDR1 SEHNR, CDR2 FQNEAQ (reference sequence). V shed 5 bases and J shed 0 bases, with 16 bases lying between them. CDR3 in amino acids: CASSPRGGGSNTGELFF. CDR3 nucleotide sequence: TGTGCCAGCAGCCCCCGGGGTGGAGGGTCGAACACCGGGGAGCTGTTTTTT.

CDR3: CACTGGGTEAFF. CDR3 in DNA: TGTGCCTGTACTGGGGGGGGCACTGAAGCTTTCTTT. This chain uses TRBV30 with TRBJ1-1; D possibly corresponds to TRBD1 (5 bases). The ends were cut back, 6 bases at V and 4 bases at J, with 12 bases in the middle. Germline loops: CDR1 GTSNPN, CDR2 SVGIG (reference sequence). The CDR3 contains 12 residues.

The V and J genes are TRBV20-1 and TRBJ2-7, with D hard to call. The V end was cut by 5 bases, the J end by 9 bases, with 11 bases between. Per germline, CDR1 DFQATT and CDR2 SNEGSKA (reference sequence). CDR3 length: 10 residues. In nucleotides, the CDR3 is TGCAGTGCTGTCCATTCGGGGCAGTACTTC. It translates to CSAVHSGQYF.

The chain joins TRBV6-5 to TRBJ1-1; D is possibly TRBD1 (5 bases). Trimming took off 0 bases at V and 4 bases at J, with 9 bases between the two ends. This CDR3 is built from 14 residues. CDR1 is MNHEY and CDR2 is SVGAGI in the germline V gene. CDR3 DNA: TGTGCCAGCAGTTACTCCAGGGTGGGCACTGAAGCTTTCTTT. Translation: CASSYSRVGTEAFF.

This chain joins TRBV30 and TRBJ1-5; possible D gene TRBD1, 6 bases. The length of the CDR3 is 15 residues. Trimming cost V 3 bases and J 2 bases, with 14 bases left between them. Germline V gene sequence: CDR1 GTSNPN, CDR2 SVGIG (reference sequence). The CDR3 DNA sequence: TGTGCCTGGAGCCCCGTAGGGGGAGGCAATCAGCCCCAGCATTTT. Its translation is CAWSPVGGGNQPQHF.

The chain joins TRBV7-3 to TRBJ1-5, with 7 bases lining up with TRBD1. The CDR3 length is 13 residues. CDR1 and CDR2 from the germline V gene are SGHTA and FQGTGA. V shed 5 bases and J 12 bases; nucleotides not matched to a gene: 10. CDR3 bases: TGTGCCAGCAGCCTCGCGCGAGGGGACAGCCAGCATTTT. Amino acid sequence: CASSLARGDSQHF.

The chain has TRBV28 and TRBJ2-5; 9 nucleotides match TRBD1. The CDR3 runs to 17 residues. V shed 2 bases, J shed 3 bases, and the junction held 10 bases outside the gene matches. Germline V gene lookup returns CDR1 MDHEN and CDR2 SYDVKM. The CDR3 loop is CASSLVGTGSKKETQYF. The CDR3 DNA sequence: TGTGCCAGCAGTTTAGTTGGGACAGGGTCAAAAAAAGAGACCCAGTACTTC.

J is TRBJ1-3 and V is TRBV11-2, with a weak D call TRBD1 (6 bases). This CDR3 has 17 amino acids. The ends were cut back, 7 bases at V and 4 bases at J, with 23 bases in the middle. Germline CDR1 is SGHAT and CDR2 is FQNNGV. Here the CDR3 DNA reads TGTGCCAGCAACCACAACTGGGGGGGGGCGTACGGAAACACCATATATTTT. Its translation: CASNHNWGGAYGNTIYF. The whole variable domain, remainder taken from reference TRBV11-2 and TRBJ1-3, is EAGVAQSPRYKIIEKRQSVAFWCNPISGHATLYWYQQILGQGPKLLIQFQNNGVVDDSQLPKDRFSAERLKGVDSTLKIQPAKLEDSAVYLCASNHNWGGAYGNTIYFGEGSWLTVV.

The chain uses TRBV28 and TRBJ1-2, with unresolved D. The V end lost 5 bases, the J end lost 0 bases, and 7 bases lay between the germline ends. The germline CDR1 and CDR2 sequences are MDHEN and SYDVKM. The CDR3 is 13 amino acids. In DNA, the CDR3 is TGTGCCAGCAGTCCTCGGGCTAACTATGGCTACACCTTC. Translation: CASSPRANYGYTF.

The rearrangement links TRBV5-1 to TRBJ2-3; 12 nucleotides match TRBD2. The CDR3 covers 16 residues. Unmatched junction bases numbered 5, after V lost 4 bases and J lost 2 bases. Germline assignment: CDR1 SGHRS and CDR2 YFSETQ. CDR3 bases: TGCGCCAGCAGCCCCCGACTAGCGGGGGTCACAGATACGCAGTATTTT. Its protein is CASSPRLAGVTDTQYF.

The V and J genes are TRBV5-1 and TRBJ1-4; 8 bases fit TRBD1. Per the germline V gene, CDR1 is SGHRS and CDR2 is YFSETQ. The J segment lost 0 bases and the V segment lost 2 bases, leaving 6 bases of the junction unmatched. This CDR3 has 17 amino acids. CDR3 amino acids: CASSLGDRPTTNEKLFF. CDR3 sequence (DNA): TGCGCCAGCAGCTTAGGGGACAGGCCAACAACTAATGAAAAACTGTTTTTT.

The chain carries TRBV7-2 and TRBJ2-7; 11 bases align to TRBD1. CDR1 and CDR2 from the germline V gene are SGHTA and FQGNSA. The ends lost 3 bases at V and 7 bases at J; junction bases unmatched: 5. The CDR3 is 14 amino acids. The CDR3 region has the DNA TGTGCCAGCAGCTTGGGACAGGGGGGTTTGGAGCAGTACTTC. It is translated as CASSLGQGGLEQYF. Variable domain in full (rest from reference TRBV7-2 and TRBJ2-7): GAGVSQSPSNKVTEKGKDVELRCDPISGHTALYWYRQSLGQGLEFLIYFQGNSAPDKSGLPSDRFSAERTGGSVSTLTIQRTQQEDSAVYLCASSLGQGGLEQYFGPGTRLTVT.

This rearrangement joins TRBV30 to TRBJ2-7, with a possible D match to TRBD1 (7 bases). Germline assignment: CDR1 GTSNPN and CDR2 SVGIG (reference sequence). The CDR3 covers 13 residues. The germline V and J ends were trimmed by 5 bases and 6 bases, with 17 bases remaining between them. CDR3 in amino acids: CAWCRGYGGEQYF. The CDR3 DNA reads as TGTGCCTGGTGCAGGGGGTACGGGGGCGAGCAGTACTTC.

The chain is built from TRBV7-9 and TRBJ2-6; unclear D gene. Per germline, CDR1 SEHNR and CDR2 FQNEAQ (reference sequence). V was pared by 5 bases and J by 2 bases, with 4 bases between. CDR3 size: 13 residues. The CDR3: CASSRAGANVLTF. In DNA form, the CDR3 reads TGTGCCAGCAGCCGGGCTGGGGCCAACGTCCTGACTTTC.

This clone was seen once. This chain joins TRBV29-1 and TRBJ2-5; D might be TRBD2 (6 bases). Germline CDR1 SQVTM, CDR2 ANQGSEA. Trimming cost V 7 bases and J 2 bases, with 23 bases left between them. The CDR3 has 16 residues. The CDR3 sequence is CSARPARESRQETQYF. CDR3 nucleotides: TGCAGCGCTCGGCCGGCCCGGGAGTCCAGACAAGAGACCCAGTACTTC.

CDR3 amino acids: CASSHDDRVGGYTF. DNA for the CDR3: TGCGCCAGCAGCCACGACGACAGGGTTGGCGGCTACACCTTC. The chain combines TRBV4-3 with TRBJ1-2, with 7 bases fitting TRBD1. The germline gives CDR1 LGHNA, CDR2 YSLEER. The V segment lost 3 bases and the J segment 8 bases; nucleotides outside the gene matches: 9. This CDR3 is built from 14 residues.

This clone was seen a few times. The chain couples TRBV28 to TRBJ1-5; D gene unclear. V was cut by 11 bases and J by 7 bases, with 15 bases left in between. Germline CDR1 reads MDHEN; CDR2 reads SYDVKM. This CDR3 contains 12 residues. In nucleotides, the CDR3 is TGTGCCCACTCCTACGGGGAACAGCCCCAGCATTTT. This translates into CAHSYGEQPQHF.

The sample holds one count of this clone. This rearrangement joins TRBV3-1 (or the pseudogene TRBV3-2) to TRBJ2-1, with D possibly TRBD2 on 6 matching bases. Trimming removed 0 bases at V and 9 bases at J, with 9 bases between. The CDR3 runs 13 residues. The germline CDR1 and CDR2 sequences are LGHDT and YNNKEL (reference sequence). CDR3 in amino acids: CASSQDRRGEQFF. CDR3 DNA: TGTGCCAGCAGCCAAGATAGGAGGGGTGAGCAGTTCTTC.

V and J are TRBV6-1 and TRBJ2-5, with 7 bases fitting TRBD2. The germline CDR1 and CDR2 sequences are MNHNS and SASEGT. The J segment lost 4 bases and the V segment lost 0 bases, leaving 11 bases of the junction unmatched. The CDR3 is 17 amino acids. The chain's CDR3 is CASSEAGTGRGRETQYF. Here the CDR3 DNA reads TGTGCCAGCAGTGAAGCGGGGACGGGGAGGGGCCGAGAGACCCAGTACTTC.

This chain uses TRBV5-6 with TRBJ2-7; D is unclear. The germline V gene encodes CDR1 SGHDT and CDR2 YYEEEE. This CDR3 is 12 amino acids long. With 0 bases removed from V and 9 bases from J, the gap between germline ends came to 10 bases. The CDR3 loop is CASSLGRVGQYF. The CDR3 bases are TGTGCCAGCAGCTTGGGACGGGTTGGGCAGTACTTC.